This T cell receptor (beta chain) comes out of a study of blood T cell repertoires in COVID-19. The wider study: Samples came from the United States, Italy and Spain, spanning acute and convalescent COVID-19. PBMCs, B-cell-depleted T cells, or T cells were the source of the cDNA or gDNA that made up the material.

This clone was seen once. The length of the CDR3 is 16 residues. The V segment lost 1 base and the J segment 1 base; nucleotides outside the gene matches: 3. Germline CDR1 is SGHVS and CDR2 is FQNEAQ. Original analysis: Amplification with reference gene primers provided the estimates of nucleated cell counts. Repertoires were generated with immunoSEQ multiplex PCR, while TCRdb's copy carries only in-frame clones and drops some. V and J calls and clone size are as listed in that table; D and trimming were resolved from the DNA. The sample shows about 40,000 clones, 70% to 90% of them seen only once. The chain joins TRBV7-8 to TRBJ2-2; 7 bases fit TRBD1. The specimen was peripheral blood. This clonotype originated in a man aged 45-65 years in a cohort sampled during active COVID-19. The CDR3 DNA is TGTGCCAGCAGCTTAGTCGCAGGGGGGAACACCGGGGAGCTGTTTTTT. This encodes CASSLVAGGNTGELFF.